The 10 T cell receptor beta chains listed next were all sequenced from one sample in a study of ipilimumab plus nivolumab after autologous stem cell transplantation. TCRdb's copy holds only in-frame clones and misses some; the assay was immunoSEQ multiplex PCR. The table has fewer than 45,000 clones, over 90% seen once; the top ten hold roughly 0.9%. The source was PBMCs, collected in a trial of ipilimumab plus nivolumab as post-transplant consolidation. These receptor sequences come from a male donor with multiple myeloma.

The V and J genes are TRBV6-1 and TRBJ1-2; TRBD1 matches at 10 bases. The CDR3 sequence is 15 residues long. The V gene end was trimmed by 7 bases and the J gene end by 5 bases; junction bases not matched to a gene: 10. Per germline, CDR1 MNHNS and CDR2 SASEGT. CDR3 nucleotide sequence: TGTGCCAGCATGGGGACAGGGGAATACTGGTATGGCTACACCTTC. Translation: CASMGTGEYWYGYTF.

V and J are TRBV7-2 and TRBJ1-5; possibly TRBD1 for D (5 bases). The CDR3 is 15 amino acids. Trimming shortened V by 6 bases and J by 4 bases, and 16 bases separated the two germline ends. Germline V gene sequence: CDR1 SGHTA, CDR2 FQGNSA. The CDR3 is CASSLDGRGNQPQHF. The CDR3 DNA follows: TGTGCCAGCAGTCTAGATGGGAGGGGAAATCAGCCCCAGCATTTT.

The chain couples TRBV5-4 to TRBJ2-3, with D possibly being TRBD2 (6 bases). Trimming took off 2 bases at V and 6 bases at J, with 10 bases between the two ends. The CDR3 runs to 13 residues. Per germline, CDR1 SGHNT and CDR2 YYREEE (reference sequence). The CDR3 spells CASSFAGRDTQYF. The CDR3 DNA is TGTGCCAGCAGCTTCGCGGGAAGGGATACGCAGTATTTT.

The rearrangement uses TRBV5-1 and TRBJ1-2; D perhaps matches TRBD1 (5 bases). The CDR3 runs to 14 residues. V was clipped by 0 bases and J by 4 bases, with 10 bases between them. Per the germline V gene, CDR1 is SGHRS and CDR2 is YFSETQ. As DNA, the CDR3 is TGCGCCAGCAGCTTGGTTAGGGGACCCTATGGCTACACCTTC. Protein: CASSLVRGPYGYTF.

The V call is TRBV7-2, the J call TRBJ1-6, with D possibly TRBD1 on 6 matching bases. The ends were cut back, 8 bases at V and 9 bases at J, with 20 bases in the middle. The CDR3 is 15 residues long. Germline CDR1 SGHTA, CDR2 FQGNSA. CDR3 nucleotide sequence: TGTGCCAGCCGAGGGGGTTCCAGGGTTACTTCACCCCTCCACTTT. Translated, it gives CASRGGSRVTSPLHF. Using reference TRBV7-2 and TRBJ1-6 for the parts outside the CDR3, the full variable domain is GAGVSQSPSNKVTEKGKDVELRCDPISGHTALYWYRQSLGQGLEFLIYFQGNSAPDKSGLPSDRFSAERTGGSVSTLTIQRTQQEDSAVYLCASRGGSRVTSPLHFGNGTRLTVT.

CDR3 DNA sequence: TGTGCCAGCAGCCTCCGGGACAGTAATAATTCACCCCTCCACTTT. Translating gives CASSLRDSNNSPLHF. This chain uses TRBV9 with TRBJ1-6, with 7 bases identical to TRBD1. The V and J ends lost 4 bases and 5 bases, in that order; junction bases with no gene match: 6. Germline CDR1 SGDLS, CDR2 YYNGEE. The CDR3 covers 15 residues.

The chain uses TRBV5-1 and TRBJ1-1; 8 bases are a match to TRBD1. Germline assignment: CDR1 SGHRS and CDR2 YFSETQ. The CDR3 sequence is 12 residues long. J gave up 7 bases and V 5 bases, and 4 bases lay outside the gene matches. CDR3 protein: CASRLTGDEAFF. CDR3 nucleotide sequence: TGCGCCAGCAGGTTGACAGGGGATGAAGCTTTCTTT.

This sequence joins TRBV29-1 and TRBJ1-1, with D unclear. The CDR3 has 10 residues. From germline, CDR1 is SQVTM and CDR2 ANQGSEA. Trimming left V 7 bases short and J 4 bases short, with 7 bases between. CDR3 DNA: TGCAGCGGAGACATCACTGAAGCTTTCTTT. Protein: CSGDITEAFF.

The V and J genes are TRBV5-1 and TRBJ2-1; the D gene is possibly TRBD1 (6 bases). There are 13 residues in the CDR3. From germline, CDR1 is SGHRS and CDR2 YFSETQ. V was shortened by 5 bases and J by 4 bases, with 10 bases between the two germline ends. CDR3 nucleotide sequence: TGCGCCAGCAGTAGGGGGAGATACAATGAGCAGTTCTTC. This encodes CASSRGRYNEQFF.

The rearrangement uses TRBV5-5 and TRBJ2-7, with a weak D call TRBD2 (6 bases). Germline V gene sequence: CDR1 SGHKS, CDR2 YYEKEE (reference sequence). The length of the CDR3 is 15 residues. V lost 2 bases to trimming and J lost 5 bases, with 17 bases between them. CDR3 sequence: CASSFSPGSINEQYF. The CDR3 nucleotides read TGTGCCAGCAGCTTCTCTCCCGGGAGTATCAACGAGCAGTACTTC.